These 10 T cell receptor beta chains were all obtained from the same sample, sequenced in a study of vaccination and CD4 T cells after COVID-19. Sequenced with the Oncomine TCR Beta short-read assay was DNA taken from cultured CD4+ T cells. In TCRdb, the PCR reads were re-called with MiXCR into one record per CDR3 protein. The sample contains approximately 14,000 distinct CDR3 sequences, 55% to 85% of which appear only once. Noted treatment: roughly 10-day PBMC culture with coronavirus spike peptide pools or control peptides (ViraFEST assay). Antigens for these TCRs are unknown. What was sequenced was CD4+ T cells from blood, cultured in vitro. The source is a human donor who had recovered from COVID-19.

The V and J genes are TRBV20-1 and TRBJ2-5; 8 bases fit TRBD1. The CDR3 has 14 amino acids. V lost 3 bases and J lost 1; bases outside the gene matches: 4. The germline V gene has CDR1 DFQATT and CDR2 SNEGSKA (reference sequence). CDR3 DNA: TGCAGTGCTAGGGCCACAGGGGGCCAAGAGACCCAGTACTTC. Its protein is CSARATGGQETQYF.

V is TRBV6-1 and J is TRBJ2-3; 9 nucleotides align to TRBD1. CDR1 is MNHNS and CDR2 is SASEGT in the germline V gene. This CDR3 region has 15 residues. The V segment lost 7 bases and the J segment 3 bases; nucleotides outside the gene matches: 8. DNA for the CDR3: TGTGCCAGCACCCTACAGGGGGCAAGGACAGATACGCAGTATTTT. Amino acid sequence: CASTLQGARTDTQYF.

The chain has TRBV24-1 and TRBJ1-2; unclear D gene. CDR1 KGHDR and CDR2 SFDVKD come from the germline V gene. This CDR3 has 14 residues. Trimming shortened V by 3 bases and J by 2 bases, and 9 bases separated the two germline ends. The CDR3: CATSDRRGNYGYTF. Written as DNA, the CDR3 is TGTGCCACCAGTGATAGGAGAGGGAACTATGGCTACACCTTC.

The chain uses TRBV7-8 and TRBJ1-1; possible D gene TRBD1, 5 bases. Germline assignment: CDR1 SGHVS and CDR2 FQNEAQ. CDR3 length: 11 residues. Trimming cost V 2 bases and J 8 bases, with 6 bases left between them. This CDR3 is CASSLWTEAFF. The DNA for the CDR3 is TGTGCCAGCAGCTTATGGACAGAAGCTTTCTTT.

This chain links TRBV20-1 with TRBJ1-2; TRBD1 is a possible D gene (6 bases). The V end lost 1 base, the J end lost 8 bases, and 14 bases lay between the germline ends. CDR3 length: 13 amino acids. In germline, CDR1 is DFQATT, CDR2 SNEGSKA (reference sequence). The CDR3 reads CSARGGAGSGYTF. CDR3 nucleotide sequence: TGCAGTGCTAGAGGGGGGGCAGGGAGCGGCTACACCTTC.

This sequence joins TRBV5-1 and TRBJ1-1; TRBD1 agrees at 7 bases. CDR3 size: 16 residues. Germline V gene data show CDR1 as SGHRS and CDR2 as YFSETQ. The trim removed 0 bases at V and 7 bases at J, leaving 12 bases unmatched. The CDR3 DNA sequence: TGCGCCAGCAGCTTGGCCGCAGGGGGAGTGGGCCTTGAAGCTTTCTTT. This encodes CASSLAAGGVGLEAFF.

This chain joins TRBV15 and TRBJ1-2; a possible D gene is TRBD1 (5 bases). CDR3 size: 17 residues. V was trimmed by 1 base and J by 5 bases, leaving 20 bases between them. Germline-derived CDR1 and CDR2 are LNHNV and YYDKDF (reference sequence). The CDR3 DNA reads TGTGCCACCAGCAGAGGTCGTCAAACGGGCAGGGTATATGGCTACACCTTC. Translating gives CATSRGRQTGRVYGYTF. The full variable domain, with the rest looked up from reference TRBV15 and TRBJ1-2, is DAMVIQNPRYQVTQFGKPVTLSCSQTLNHNVMYWYQQKSSQAPKLLFHYYDKDFNNEADTPDNFQSRRPNTSFCFLDIRSPGLGDTAMYLCATSRGRQTGRVYGYTFGSGTRLTVV.

This clonotype was seen a handful of times. The J gene is TRBJ1-2, the V gene TRBV20-1; 7 positions match TRBD1. CDR3 length equals 10 residues. Trimming removed 6 bases from V and 7 bases from J; junction bases left unmatched: 2. Germline lookup yields CDR1 DFQATT and CDR2 SNEGSKA (reference sequence). The chain's CDR3 is CSAGQVGYTF. The CDR3 coding sequence is TGCAGTGCAGGACAGGTTGGCTACACCTTC.

This sequence joins TRBV20-1 and TRBJ1-5; TRBD1 aligns across 9 bases. Germline CDR1 DFQATT, CDR2 SNEGSKA (reference sequence). The CDR3 spans 14 residues. J was trimmed by 5 bases and V by 6 bases; bases with no gene match: 8. The CDR3 bases are TGCAGTGCGAGGACAGGGGAGGCGTATCAGCCCCAGCATTTT. Translation: CSARTGEAYQPQHF.

This chain links TRBV15 with TRBJ1-5; D not resolved. The length of the CDR3 is 16 residues. V gave up 1 base and J gave up 1 base, with 11 bases separating them. In germline, CDR1 is LNHNV, CDR2 YYDKDF (reference sequence). The chain's CDR3 is CATSRVKGKSNQPQHF. CDR3 nucleotides: TGTGCCACCAGCAGAGTTAAGGGTAAGAGCAATCAGCCCCAGCATTTT.